Listed here is a single TCR beta chain. The data originate from a study of blood T cell repertoires in COVID-19. Germline V gives CDR1 LNHNV, CDR2 YYDKDF (reference sequence). The CDR3 sequence is 17 residues long. V dropped 1 base and J dropped 4; count of bases not matched to a gene: 11. This table comes from immunoSEQ multiplex PCR, and its TCRdb copy is limited to in-frame clones, with some not included. The sample records approximately 19,000 clones, approximately 93% being singletons. The V gene is TRBV15, the J gene TRBJ2-7; TRBD2 matches at 9 bases. The specimen sequenced was peripheral blood. This sequence originates from a human donor in a cohort sampled during active COVID-19. CDR3 sequence: CATSRGDLAGANYEQYF. The DNA for the CDR3 is TGTGCCACCAGCAGAGGGGACTTAGCGGGAGCAAATTACGAGCAGTACTTC.